This TCR beta chain was observed in a study of T cell repertoires in cytomegalovirus infection. For the study at large: Carrying CMV and the relevant HLA type showed in public TCR beta signatures. General observations from the study: It was HLA-C-restricted CMV-specific TCR beta clonotypes that dominated the response ex vivo. Based on cumulative public TCR beta family frequency, carriers of CMV plus the relevant HLA were identified.

One entry per CDR3 protein results from TCRdb running MiXCR on the reads. The sample lists roughly 320,000 distinct CDR3 sequences; 9.5% were seen once. This clonotype was detected many times. Its antigen is still unknown. V dropped 4 bases and J dropped 4 bases, with 20 bases sitting between them. Looked up from germline, CDR1 is SGHTA and CDR2 is FQGNSA. The CDR3 is made up of 18 amino acids. The receptor's source is a human donor in good health (CMV status not recorded). Some clones in this sample may be carry-over from other donors' samples. Sequences were obtained from PBMCs. This sequence joins TRBV7-2 and TRBJ2-6, with D possibly matching TRBD1 (5 bases). The DNA of the CDR3 is TGTGCCAGCAGCTCGTTAACAGACAGTCCTCTGGGGGCCAACGTCCTGACTTTC. Translation gives CASSSLTDSPLGANVLTF.